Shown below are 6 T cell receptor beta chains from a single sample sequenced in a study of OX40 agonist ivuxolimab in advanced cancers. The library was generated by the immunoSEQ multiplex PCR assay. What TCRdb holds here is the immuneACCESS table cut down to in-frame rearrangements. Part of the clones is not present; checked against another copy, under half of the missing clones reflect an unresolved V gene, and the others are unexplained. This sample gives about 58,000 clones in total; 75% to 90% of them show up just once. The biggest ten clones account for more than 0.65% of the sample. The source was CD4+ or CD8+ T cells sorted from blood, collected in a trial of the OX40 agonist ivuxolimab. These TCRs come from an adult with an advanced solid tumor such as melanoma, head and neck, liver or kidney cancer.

CDR3: CASSARGNEQFF. CDR3 in DNA: TGTGCCAGCAGTGCCCGTGGCAATGAGCAGTTCTTC. This chain links TRBV27 with TRBJ2-1; no reliable D call. The CDR3 spans 12 residues. Trimming removed 5 bases at V and 6 bases at J, with 8 bases between. Germline-derived CDR1 and CDR2 are MNHEY and SMNVEV (reference sequence).

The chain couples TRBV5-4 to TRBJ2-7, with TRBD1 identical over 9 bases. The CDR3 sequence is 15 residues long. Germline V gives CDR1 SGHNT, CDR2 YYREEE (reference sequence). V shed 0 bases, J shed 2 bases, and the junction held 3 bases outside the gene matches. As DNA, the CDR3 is TGTGCCAGCAGCTTGGGAGGACAGGGGACCTACGAGCAGTACTTC. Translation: CASSLGGQGTYEQYF.

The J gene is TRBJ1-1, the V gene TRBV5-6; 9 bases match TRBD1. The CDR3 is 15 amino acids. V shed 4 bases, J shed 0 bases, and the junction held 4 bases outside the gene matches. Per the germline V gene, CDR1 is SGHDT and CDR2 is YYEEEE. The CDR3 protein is CASSGGQGLNTEAFF. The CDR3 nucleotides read TGTGCCAGCAGCGGAGGACAGGGGTTGAACACTGAAGCTTTCTTT.

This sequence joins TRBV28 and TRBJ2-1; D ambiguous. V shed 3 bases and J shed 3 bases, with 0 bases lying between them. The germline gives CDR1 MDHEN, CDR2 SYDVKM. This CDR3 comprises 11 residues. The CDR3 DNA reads TGTGCCAGCAGTTTCTACAATGAGCAGTTCTTC. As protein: CASSFYNEQFF.

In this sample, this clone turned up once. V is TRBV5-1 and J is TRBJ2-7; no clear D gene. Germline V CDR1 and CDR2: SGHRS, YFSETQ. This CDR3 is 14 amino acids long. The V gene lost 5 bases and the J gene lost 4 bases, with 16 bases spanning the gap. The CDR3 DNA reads TGCGCCAGCAGTTTTTCGGTTGAGCTTTACGAGCAGTACTTC. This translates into CASSFSVELYEQYF.

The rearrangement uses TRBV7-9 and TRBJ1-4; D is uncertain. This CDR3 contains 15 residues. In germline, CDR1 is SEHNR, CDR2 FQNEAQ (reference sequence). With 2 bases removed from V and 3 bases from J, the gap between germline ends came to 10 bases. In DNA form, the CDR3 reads TGTGCCAGCAGCTTATCTCGTCGATCTAATGAAAAACTGTTTTTT. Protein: CASSLSRRSNEKLFF.